These 24 T cell receptor beta chains came from one sample sequenced in a study of T cell changes during pregnancy in multiple sclerosis (dated by TCRdb to about 2019). The method was the immunoSEQ multiplex PCR assay. Not all clones reach the TCRdb copy of this immuneACCESS table, which keeps in-frame sequences only. Checked studies attribute under half of the gap to unresolved V genes and leave the rest unexplained. This sample comprises about 60,000 clones, about 92% of them detected only once. The ten largest make up approximately 3.8% of the sample. Sequencing used CD8+ T cells from peripheral blood mononuclear cells, obtained in the second trimester of pregnancy. These receptors originate from a female donor with multiple sclerosis, enrolled in a pregnancy study.

This clone has a single count. The V call is TRBV11-2, the J call TRBJ2-1; 10 bases agree with TRBD2. Germline CDR1 and CDR2: SGHAT and FQNNGV. V lost 1 base to trimming and J lost 7 bases; unmatched junction nucleotides: 7. The CDR3 totals 16 residues. The CDR3 region is CASSLVPSGSRNEQFF. Written as DNA, the CDR3 is TGTGCCAGCAGCTTAGTCCCTAGCGGGAGTCGGAATGAGCAGTTCTTC.

The V and J genes are TRBV6-5 and TRBJ1-5; a possible D gene is TRBD1 (6 bases). CDR1 and CDR2 from the germline V gene are MNHEY and SVGAGI. Trimming pared 3 bases from V and 1 base from J, leaving 13 bases between. The CDR3 runs to 16 residues. CDR3 sequence reads: CASSYGGGASNQPQHF. As DNA, the CDR3 is TGTGCCAGCAGTTATGGGGGGGGCGCGAGCAATCAGCCCCAGCATTTT.

The chain combines TRBV7-8 with TRBJ1-1, with D unclear. CDR3 size: 13 residues. CDR1 is SGHVS, CDR2 FQNEAQ, per germline. V was shortened by 1 base and J by 1 base, with 4 bases between the two germline ends. Here the CDR3 DNA reads TGTGCCAGCAGCTTAGGGAGGAACACTGAAGCTTTCTTT. Translation gives CASSLGRNTEAFF.

In its sample, this clone was seen once. The chain has TRBV7-2 and TRBJ2-7; 10 positions agree with TRBD2. Germline V gene sequence: CDR1 SGHTA, CDR2 FQGNSA. The CDR3 sequence is 15 residues long. The ends lost 5 bases at V and 2 bases at J; junction bases unmatched: 6. CDR3 in DNA: TGTGCCAGCAGCGAAACTAGCGGGGCCGCCTACGAGCAGTACTTC. It codes for CASSETSGAAYEQYF.

This chain links TRBV7-8 with TRBJ2-3, with D possibly TRBD2 on 7 matching bases. The germline CDR1 and CDR2 sequences are SGHVS and FQNEAQ. V was trimmed by 1 base and J by 2 bases, leaving 13 bases between them. This CDR3 is 16 amino acids long. Written as DNA, the CDR3 is TGTGCCAGCAGCTTAGGAGGGGGGAGGGTCACAGATACGCAGTATTTT. This translates into CASSLGGGRVTDTQYF.

V and J are TRBV27 and TRBJ1-2, with 11 bases that match TRBD1. This CDR3 has 14 amino acids. Germline lookup yields CDR1 MNHEY and CDR2 SMNVEV (reference sequence). Losses at the gene ends were 2 bases for V and 5 bases for J; bases not matched to a gene: 1. The CDR3 protein is CASSLGTGGYGYTF. Here the CDR3 DNA reads TGTGCCAGCAGTTTAGGGACAGGGGGTTATGGCTACACCTTC.

Points on this clone: Other DNA sequences from this sample encode an identical CDR3 as well. J is TRBJ2-7 and V is TRBV5-1; TRBD2 matches at 7 bases. V lost 2 bases, J lost 5 bases, and 4 bases stayed unmatched. Germline V lookup: CDR1 SGHRS, CDR2 YFSETQ. The CDR3 consists of 13 residues. This CDR3 is CASSFGGGDEQYF. CDR3 in DNA: TGCGCCAGCAGCTTCGGGGGAGGGGACGAGCAGTACTTC.

The V call is TRBV7-9, the J call TRBJ2-7; the D is unclear. The CDR3 contains 14 residues. V shed 5 bases and J shed 6 bases, with 17 bases lying between them. In germline, CDR1 is SEHNR, CDR2 FQNEAQ (reference sequence). CDR3 nucleotide sequence: TGTGCCAGCAGCCCGTTCAGACAAAGGTCCGAGCAGTACTTC. Encoded protein: CASSPFRQRSEQYF.

This chain connects TRBV27 to TRBJ2-1, with 7 positions matching TRBD1. Germline-derived CDR1 and CDR2 are MNHEY and SMNVEV (reference sequence). V trimming: 5 bases; J trimming: 8 bases; junction bases outside the gene matches: 9. This CDR3 contains 14 residues. CDR3 DNA sequence: TGTGCCAGCAGTATCTGGACAGGTGGGGATGAGCAGTTCTTC. Protein: CASSIWTGGDEQFF.

V is TRBV4-2 and J is TRBJ2-3, with a possible D match to TRBD1 (6 bases). Germline V lookup: CDR1 LGHNA, CDR2 YNFKEQ. The CDR3 runs 17 residues. Trimming took off 0 bases at V and 1 base at J, with 14 bases between the two ends. CDR3 DNA: TGTGCCAGCAGCCAAGATAGCCAGGGGAGTCGCACAGATACGCAGTATTTT. Protein product: CASSQDSQGSRTDTQYF.

The chain couples TRBV12-5 to TRBJ2-7, with unresolved D. The CDR3 length is 14 residues. Germline CDR1 and CDR2: LGHNT and FRNRAP. V lost 5 bases and J 6 bases, leaving 17 bases between the germline ends. CDR3 coding DNA: TGTGCTAGTGGTCCCTTTACCCTCCGCGGCGAGCAGTACTTC. Protein: CASGPFTLRGEQYF.

The chain links TRBV2 to TRBJ1-6; D uncertain. Per germline, CDR1 SNHLY and CDR2 FYNNEI. V lost 7 bases to trimming and J lost 3 bases, with 7 bases between them. CDR3 length: 13 residues. CDR3: CASKAGYNSPLHF. The CDR3 nucleotides read TGTGCCAGCAAGGCAGGCTATAATTCACCCCTCCACTTT.

In its sample, this clone was seen a few times. This sequence joins TRBV6-1 and TRBJ1-5, with 7 bases identical to TRBD1. Germline CDR1 MNHNS, CDR2 SASEGT. The CDR3 sequence is 14 residues long. The junction had 7 bases not matched to a gene; V was cut back by 4 bases and J by 7 bases. The CDR3 bases are TGTGCCAGCAGTGGAGGGGGCGTCAGCCAGCCCCAGCATTTT. Amino acids: CASSGGGVSQPQHF.

This clone was seen a single time. The V call is TRBV5-4, the J call TRBJ1-2; D is undetermined. Germline-derived CDR1 and CDR2 are SGHNT and YYREEE (reference sequence). Deletions cut 1 base from V and 2 bases from J, with 6 bases between. The CDR3 is 13 residues long. The CDR3 region has the DNA TGTGCCAGCAGCTTGTTGGAGAACTATGGCTACACCTTC. Amino acid sequence: CASSLLENYGYTF.

In nucleotides, the CDR3 is TGTGCCAGCAGCCCGACTTCAACTAGCATTCGAGAGACCCAGTACTTC. It specifies CASSPTSTSIRETQYF. This chain links TRBV7-6 with TRBJ2-5, with D perhaps matching TRBD2 (6 bases). There are 16 residues in the CDR3. Trimming took 5 bases from V and 4 from J, leaving 20 bases between them. Germline V gives CDR1 SGHVS, CDR2 FNYEAQ.

This clone has only one observation. The rearrangement uses TRBV7-9 and TRBJ2-7, with a tentative D call TRBD2 (6 bases). Trimming took 4 bases from V and 0 from J, leaving 16 bases between them. Per germline, CDR1 SEHNR and CDR2 FQNEAQ (reference sequence). The CDR3 runs to 16 residues. CDR3 bases: TGTGCCAGCAGCTCCGGGACTGAAGTTAGCTCCTACGAGCAGTACTTC. This sequence encodes CASSSGTEVSSYEQYF.

The J gene is TRBJ2-7, the V gene TRBV27; 8 nucleotides align to TRBD1. The CDR3 runs to 14 residues. V lost 5 bases to trimming and J lost 2 bases; unmatched junction nucleotides: 5. Germline CDR1 and CDR2: MNHEY and SMNVEV (reference sequence). DNA of the CDR3: TGTGCCAGCAGTGTAGGACAGGGCACCTACGAGCAGTACTTC. This translates into CASSVGQGTYEQYF.

The CDR3 nucleotides are TGTGCCAGCATGGGGCGTAATTCACCCCTCCACTTT. It specifies CASMGRNSPLHF. V gene TRBV6-6 combines with J gene TRBJ1-6; tentative D call: TRBD1 (5 bases). Germline V gene data show CDR1 as MNHNY and CDR2 as SVGAGI (reference sequence). This CDR3 has 12 amino acids. The germline V and J ends were trimmed by 7 bases and 6 bases, with 7 bases remaining between them.

The CDR3 sequence: CASSWPSYEQYF. The CDR3 nucleotides read TGTGCCAGCAGCTGGCCCTCCTACGAGCAGTACTTC. The chain employs TRBV5-5 and TRBJ2-7, with D unresolved. The V end lost 3 bases, the J end lost 0 bases, and 4 bases lay between the germline ends. From germline, CDR1 is SGHKS and CDR2 YYEKEE (reference sequence). There are 12 residues in the CDR3. The full variable domain, its missing parts supplied by reference TRBV5-5 and TRBJ2-7, is DAGVTQSPTHLIKTRGQQVTLRCSPISGHKSVSWYQQVLGQGPQFIFQYYEKEERGRGNFPDRFSARQFPNYSSELNVNALLLGDSALYLCASSWPSYEQYFGPGTRLTVT.

This clone has a handful of counts. The V and J genes are TRBV5-1 and TRBJ1-1; maybe TRBD1 (5 bases). This CDR3 contains 14 residues. V was trimmed by 4 bases and J by 4 bases, leaving 14 bases between them. Germline CDR1 reads SGHRS; CDR2 reads YFSETQ. The CDR3 DNA is TGCGCCAGCAGCCGGTATGACAGATCCACTGAAGCTTTCTTT. It translates to CASSRYDRSTEAFF. The variable domain in full, with the rest retrieved from reference TRBV5-1 and TRBJ1-1, is KAGVTQTPRYLIKTRGQQVTLSCSPISGHRSVSWYQQTPGQGLQFLFEYFSETQRNKGNFPGRFSGRQFSNSRSEMNVSTLELGDSALYLCASSRYDRSTEAFFGQGTRLTVV.

The CDR3 region has the DNA TGCGCCAGCAGCTTGGGAGGGGGTGGCGCAGATACGCAGTATTTT. This codes for CASSLGGGGADTQYF. The rearrangement uses TRBV5-1 and TRBJ2-3; a weak D match, TRBD1 (6 bases). CDR1 is SGHRS and CDR2 is YFSETQ in the germline V gene. Trimming took 0 bases from V and 4 from J, leaving 12 bases between them. The length of the CDR3 is 15 residues.

This chain links TRBV15 with TRBJ2-1, with TRBD2 matching 11 bases. The CDR3 runs 16 residues. Germline assignment: CDR1 LNHNV and CDR2 YYDKDF (reference sequence). V gave up 5 bases and J gave up 7 bases; unmatched junction bases: 10. The CDR3 coding sequence is TGTGCCACCAGCTGGGTAATCCTAGCGGGAGGTAATGAGCAGTTCTTC. This translates into CATSWVILAGGNEQFF.

The genes are TRBV19 and TRBJ1-1; D remains unclear. The CDR3 consists of 13 residues. Germline CDR1 and CDR2: LNHDA and SQIVND (reference sequence). V lost 1 base and J lost 4, with 7 bases in between. The chain's CDR3 is CASSIGISTEAFF. CDR3 nucleotide sequence: TGTGCCAGTAGTATAGGCATCAGCACTGAAGCTTTCTTT.

The rearrangement links TRBV7-9 to TRBJ2-1; D may be TRBD2 (6 bases). Germline values: CDR1 SEHNR, CDR2 FQNEAQ (reference sequence). The germline V and J ends were trimmed by 2 bases and 9 bases, with 11 bases remaining between them. There are 13 residues in the CDR3. CDR3 amino acids: CASSLPRTIEQFF. The CDR3 bases are TGTGCCAGCAGCTTACCCCGGACTATTGAGCAGTTCTTC.